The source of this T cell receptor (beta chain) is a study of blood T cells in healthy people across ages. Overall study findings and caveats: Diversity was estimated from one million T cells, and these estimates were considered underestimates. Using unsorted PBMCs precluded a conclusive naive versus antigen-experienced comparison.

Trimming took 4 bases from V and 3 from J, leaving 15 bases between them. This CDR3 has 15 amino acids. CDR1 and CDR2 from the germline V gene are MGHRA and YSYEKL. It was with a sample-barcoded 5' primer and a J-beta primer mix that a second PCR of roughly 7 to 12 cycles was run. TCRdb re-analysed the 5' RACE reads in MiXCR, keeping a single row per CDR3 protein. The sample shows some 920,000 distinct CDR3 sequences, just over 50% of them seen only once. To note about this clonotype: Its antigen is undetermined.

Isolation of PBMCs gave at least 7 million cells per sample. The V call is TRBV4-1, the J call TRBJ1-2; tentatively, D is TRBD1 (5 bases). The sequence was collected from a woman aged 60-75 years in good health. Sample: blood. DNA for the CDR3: TGCGCCAGCAGCCCCAACAAGGGGAAGGACTATGGCTACACCTTC. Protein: CASSPNKGKDYGYTF.